This T cell receptor beta chain was sequenced for a study of blood T cell repertoires in COVID-19 (dated by TCRdb to the early 2020s). Concerning the study at large: Samples from collaborators originated in the United States, Italy and Spain and spanned both the acute and convalescent phases of COVID-19. The material from the prospective study consisted of cDNA or gDNA derived from T cells, B-cell-depleted T cells, or PBMCs. Deeply sampled blood TCRbeta repertoires from subjects exposed to, actively infected with, or recovered from COVID-19 were included in the dataset. A freely available public database, intended as a resource for researchers studying the immune response to SARS-CoV-2, is where the repertoires were released. The samples were drawn from two sources: the first 160 participants of the ongoing ImmuneRACE study, and over 950 subjects contributed by 6 global collaborators. Sample metadata almost always included a de-identified subject ID, COVID-19 status, age in years and sex. HLA class I and class II types, where available, came from metadata supplied by the sample provider rather than from assay-based typing.

In the prospective study, participants were about 18 to 90 years old, resided in about two dozen geographic areas of the United States, and were enrolled through a virtual design. In the prospective study, participants were assigned to cohorts based on the clinical history participants reported in a screening survey and a study questionnaire. ImmuneRACE Cohort 3 recovered participants were defined by two consecutive negative NP/OP PCR tests, healthcare professional clearance, or symptom resolution. Mobile phlebotomists in the prospective study collected whole blood, serum and a nasopharyngeal or oropharyngeal swab from every participant. Additional blood draws and questionnaires over an approximately 2-month period could optionally be provided by prospective study participants. Blood samples from the prospective study were shipped frozen or at room temperature prior to DNA extraction. Inclusive of the bounding cysteine and phenylalanine, the CDR3 is 12 residues long. Only the CDR3 portion is preserved as DNA: 36 bases, with reading frame beginning at the first base. CDR1 and CDR2, looked up from the germline V gene, are ENHRY and SYGVKD. V gives up 6 bases and J gives up 3 bases, and the segment between their germline ends measures 8 bases.

TCRbeta CDR3 regions were amplified from genomic DNA using the immunoSEQ Assay, a bias-controlled multiplex PCR. In the original analysis: The number of nucleated cells in each sample was estimated from the amplification of reference gene primers within the assay. Sequence reads were collapsed and filtered to measure the absolute abundance of every unique TCRbeta CDR3 rearrangement. For each sample, productive Simpson clonality was calculated as the square root of Simpson's diversity index over productive rearrangements. TCRdb stores this immuneACCESS table with in-frame sequences only. Part of the clones is absent; in the studies checked, under half of the shortfall reflects unresolved V genes, and no reason is known for the rest. The V and J calls and clone size were taken over from that table, and D and trimming were inferred from the DNA. This sample gives 250,000 to 300,000 clones in total; approximately 85% of them show up just once. Together, the top ten hold around 1% of the sample.

About this clone itself: This clone's antigen is unknown. Base-call qualities are not available, and no considerably larger clone is one nucleotide away.

What the study reported, not specific to this receptor: The amount of clinical and demographic metadata varied by source and participant and was provided uncurated.

Sequenced sample: PBMCs or T cells enriched from blood (not recorded which). This TCR was recovered from a woman aged 25-40 years who had recovered from COVID-19. The chain is assembled from TRBV10-3 and TRBJ1-2; the D gene is possibly TRBD1, with 5 bases matching. The sequence in DNA is TGTGCCATCAGACAGGTTGACTATGGCTACACCTTC. Translated, it gives CAIRQVDYGYTF.